One sample yielded the 3 T cell receptor beta chains listed below, sequenced in a study of technical replicates of blood from a handful of donors. TCRdb's table, derived via immunoSEQ multiplex PCR, lists solely in-frame clones and lacks some. The sample holds under 90,000 clones, roughly 98% seen once. Sequencing was done on a sample of T cells isolated from PBMCs. These receptors were obtained from a human donor in good health.

The chain uses TRBV5-4 and TRBJ2-1; TRBD1 aligns across 7 bases. From germline, CDR1 is SGHNT and CDR2 YYREEE (reference sequence). This CDR3 contains 16 residues. The trim removed 4 bases at V and 0 bases at J, leaving 7 bases unmatched. The CDR3, as DNA: TGTGCCAGCAGCCATAAGGGACAGATCTCCTACAATGAGCAGTTCTTC. Protein sequence: CASSHKGQISYNEQFF.

The V gene is TRBV5-1, the J gene TRBJ2-1, with 9 bases matching TRBD1. The CDR3 is made up of 15 amino acids. CDR1 is SGHRS and CDR2 is YFSETQ in the germline V gene. Losses at the gene ends were 7 bases for V and 6 bases for J; bases not matched to a gene: 11. The CDR3 region is CASGLPGQGINEQFF. The CDR3 DNA reads as TGCGCCAGCGGATTACCGGGACAGGGAATCAATGAGCAGTTCTTC.

The chain couples TRBV7-7 to TRBJ2-2, with a tentative D call TRBD2 (6 bases). Germline CDR1 is SSHAT and CDR2 is FNYEAQ (reference sequence). Trimming stripped 5 bases from V and 5 bases from J, with 15 bases between. This CDR3 spans 15 amino acids. As DNA, the CDR3 is TGTGCCAGCAGCCAATACCCCCGGGGGACCGGGGAGCTGTTTTTT. The encoded protein is CASSQYPRGTGELFF.